The T cell receptor beta chain described here comes from a study of cytomegalovirus exposure and HLA in healthy donors. With 60 Vbeta and 13 Jbeta primers, the PCR was carried out. The protocol was immunoSEQ multiplex PCR, while the TCRdb copy is restricted to in-frame clones and leaves out a portion. This sample has around 180,000 clones; around 81% occur once, and the top ten carry 4.5% to 6%. General observations from the study: In a later analysis, at a false discovery rate of 0.05, 15,000 to 20,000 TCR beta sequences matched HLA alleles. Some V segments could not be told apart, so they were left out, TRBV6-2 and TRBV6-3 among them.

This clone was picked up one time. Its antigen is currently unknown. The CDR3 length is 13 residues. The V segment lost 6 bases and the J segment 7 bases; nucleotides outside the gene matches: 7. CDR1 and CDR2 from the germline V gene are MNHEY and SVGAGI. The sequence was collected from a man in his forties in good health and CMV-seronegative. The sample comprised PBMCs. The chain links TRBV6-5 to TRBJ2-7, with 9 bases that match TRBD2. CDR3 in DNA: TGTGCCAGCAGGGCGGGAGGGCTGGGAGAGCAGTACTTC. Translation: CASRAGGLGEQYF.